The 20 T cell receptor beta chains below were found in one sample sequenced in a study of cytomegalovirus exposure and HLA in healthy donors (dated by TCRdb to 2015 to 2018). Libraries were built with the immunoSEQ multiplex PCR assay. For the multiplex PCR, a mixture combining 60 forward primers for TCR Vbeta segments and 13 reverse primers for TCR Jbeta segments was used. The immuneACCESS repertoire file appears here via TCRdb, limited to in-frame rearrangements. These files lack a portion of the clones; in checked studies, under half of the deficit traces to unresolved V genes, and the cause of the others is not known. For this sample there are some 200,000 clones; about 79% appear just once. The ten largest clones take up roughly 0.098% of the sample. The specimen was PBMCs. Every receptor here comes from a boy aged 2 to 9 in good health and CMV-seronegative.

J is TRBJ1-2 and V is TRBV9, with D maybe TRBD1 (5 bases). The germline V and J ends were trimmed by 4 bases and 8 bases, with 15 bases remaining between them. CDR1 is SGDLS, CDR2 YYNGEE, per germline. This CDR3 spans 13 amino acids. The CDR3 is CASSQKEGMGYTF. The DNA for the CDR3 is TGTGCCAGCAGCCAAAAGGAGGGGATGGGCTACACCTTC.

This chain joins TRBV11-2 and TRBJ1-2; D possibly corresponds to TRBD1 (6 bases). CDR3 size: 15 residues. The germline V gene encodes CDR1 SGHAT and CDR2 FQNNGV. V lost 4 bases and J lost 4, with 16 bases in between. The CDR3 spells CASSSPDRTFYGYTF. In DNA form, the CDR3 reads TGTGCCAGCAGCTCTCCGGACAGAACCTTCTATGGCTACACCTTC.

V and J are TRBV10-3 and TRBJ2-3; D is uncertain. Germline values: CDR1 ENHRY, CDR2 SYGVKD. The V gene lost 3 bases and the J gene lost 3 bases, with 10 bases spanning the gap. The CDR3 has 14 amino acids. The CDR3 sequence: CAISDAAHTDTQYF. CDR3 in DNA: TGTGCCATCAGTGACGCGGCACATACAGATACGCAGTATTTT.

The V and J genes are TRBV2 and TRBJ2-3, with 11 bases aligning to TRBD2. The V gene's germline CDR1 is SNHLY and CDR2 FYNNEI. The CDR3 consists of 15 residues. Trimming took 3 bases from V and 2 from J; bases not matched to a gene: 1. CDR3 in amino acids: CASSEGLAVTDTQYF. DNA for the CDR3: TGTGCCAGCAGTGAGGGACTAGCGGTCACAGATACGCAGTATTTT. Full variable domain (outside the CDR3, taken from reference TRBV2 and TRBJ2-3): EPEVTQTPSHQVTQMGQEVILRCVPISNHLYFYWYRQILGQKVEFLVSFYNNEISEKSEIFDDQFSVERPDGSNFTLKIRSTKLEDSAMYFCASSEGLAVTDTQYFGPGTRLTVL.

This chain links TRBV7-8 with TRBJ2-1; tentatively, D is TRBD2 (6 bases). CDR3 length equals 15 residues. Per germline, CDR1 SGHVS and CDR2 FQNEAQ. V lost 5 bases and J 6 bases, leaving 17 bases between the germline ends. Here the CDR3 reads CASSLQRVRTNEQFF. CDR3 DNA: TGTGCCAGCAGCCTGCAGCGGGTCCGAACCAATGAGCAGTTCTTC.

The rearrangement uses TRBV7-2 and TRBJ2-5, with 8 bases fitting TRBD1. The J call is in doubt because the DNA end fits TRBJ2-7 better. The CDR3 has 14 residues. Germline values: CDR1 SGHTA, CDR2 FQGNSA. CDR3 sequence (DNA): TGTGCCAGCAGCCCCCGGACAGGGTCGGTCGAGCAGTACTTC. Amino acid sequence: CASSPRTGSVEQYF.

The CDR3 sequence is CASSPEGGGNQPQHF. CDR3 sequence (DNA): TGTGCCAGCAGCCCGGAGGGGGGAGGGAATCAGCCCCAGCATTTT. The chain is built from TRBV2 and TRBJ1-5; D possibly corresponds to TRBD1 (6 bases). Germline V gives CDR1 SNHLY, CDR2 FYNNEI. This CDR3 region has 15 residues. Trimming pared 6 bases from V and 4 bases from J, leaving 16 bases between. Full variable domain (outside the CDR3, taken from reference TRBV2 and TRBJ1-5): EPEVTQTPSHQVTQMGQEVILRCVPISNHLYFYWYRQILGQKVEFLVSFYNNEISEKSEIFDDQFSVERPDGSNFTLKIRSTKLEDSAMYFCASSPEGGGNQPQHFGDGTRLSIL.

The V call is TRBV19, the J call TRBJ1-1; 7 nucleotides line up with TRBD1. The junction had 8 bases not matched to a gene; V was cut back by 10 bases and J by 3 bases. From germline, CDR1 is LNHDA and CDR2 SQIVND (reference sequence). CDR3 size: 13 residues. CDR3 bases: TGTGCCACCCGACAGGGATGGGACACTGAAGCTTTCTTT. This encodes CATRQGWDTEAFF.

This rearrangement joins TRBV5-1 to TRBJ2-3; perhaps TRBD2 as D (5 bases). Germline values: CDR1 SGHRS, CDR2 YFSETQ. The CDR3 spans 12 residues. The ends were cut back, 4 bases at V and 8 bases at J, with 11 bases in the middle. In nucleotides, the CDR3 is TGCGCCAGCAGCCTGCTAGGAGGTACGCAGTATTTT. This sequence encodes CASSLLGGTQYF. The full variable domain, rest sourced from reference TRBV5-1 and TRBJ2-3, is KAGVTQTPRYLIKTRGQQVTLSCSPISGHRSVSWYQQTPGQGLQFLFEYFSETQRNKGNFPGRFSGRQFSNSRSEMNVSTLELGDSALYLCASSLLGGTQYFGPGTRLTVL.

The chain has TRBV27 and TRBJ2-5; D is undetermined. The germline CDR1 and CDR2 sequences are MNHEY and SMNVEV (reference sequence). V was pared by 6 bases and J by 7 bases, with 12 bases between. This CDR3 spans 12 amino acids. In DNA form, the CDR3 reads TGTGCCAGCAGCTCCGCTCTAGGGACCCAGTACTTC. Translation: CASSSALGTQYF.

This chain joins TRBV9 and TRBJ2-1; 9 positions agree with TRBD2. Unmatched junction bases numbered 3, after V lost 1 base and J lost 4 bases. The CDR3 contains 15 residues. CDR1 is SGDLS, CDR2 YYNGEE, per germline. The CDR3 nucleotides are TGTGCCAGCAGCGTATCTAGCGGGATATACAATGAGCAGTTCTTC. Amino acids: CASSVSSGIYNEQFF.

This chain links TRBV18 with TRBJ1-2; D is possibly TRBD1 (6 bases). Between the trimmed V and J ends, which lost 4 bases and 7 bases, there was a span of 10 bases. The CDR3 contains 12 residues. The V gene's germline CDR1 is KGHSH and CDR2 LQKENI. The CDR3 region has the DNA TGTGCCAGCTCACTGGACAGTCTTGGCTACACCTTC. It specifies CASSLDSLGYTF.

The rearrangement links TRBV6-6 to TRBJ1-5; TRBD1 matches at 7 bases. The CDR3 runs to 14 residues. V was clipped by 7 bases and J by 5 bases; unmatched bases: 8. CDR1 MNHNY and CDR2 SVGAGI come from the germline V gene (reference sequence). CDR3 in DNA: TGTGCCAGCAAGTATGGGGACAGCCATCAGCCCCAGCATTTT. Its protein is CASKYGDSHQPQHF.

The rearrangement uses TRBV4-1 and TRBJ2-7; perhaps TRBD2 as D (5 bases). In germline, CDR1 is MGHRA, CDR2 YSYEKL. Trimming took 3 bases from V and 3 from J, leaving 15 bases between them. The CDR3 sequence is 15 residues long. DNA of the CDR3: TGCGCCAGCAGCCAGGCAGGACGAGGGCTCTACGAGCAGTACTTC. Its translation is CASSQAGRGLYEQYF.

The rearrangement uses TRBV2 and TRBJ1-2; D unclear. The length of the CDR3 is 12 residues. Germline V gives CDR1 SNHLY, CDR2 FYNNEI. V lost 3 bases, J lost 8 bases, and 10 bases lay in between. The CDR3 region is CASSEGYSGYTF. The DNA of the CDR3 is TGTGCCAGCAGTGAGGGCTATTCGGGCTACACCTTC.

CDR3 DNA: TGTGCCAGCAGTTACGCCCTTAGGACTGGGTACGAGCAGTACTTC. Its translation is CASSYALRTGYEQYF. The chain carries TRBV6-6 and TRBJ2-7; weak D call: TRBD2 (5 bases). Germline CDR1 and CDR2: MNHNY and SVGAGI (reference sequence). The CDR3 covers 15 residues. Trimming shortened V by 2 bases and J by 4 bases, and 15 bases separated the two germline ends.

The chain carries TRBV7-3 and TRBJ1-4; D is undetermined. This CDR3 is 13 amino acids long. The V gene lost 7 bases and the J gene lost 10 bases, with 16 bases spanning the gap. Germline lookup yields CDR1 SGHTA and CDR2 FQGTGA. The CDR3 loop is CASTPRVEGKLFF. Written as DNA, the CDR3 is TGTGCCAGCACCCCAAGGGTGGAGGGAAAACTGTTTTTT.

The chain employs TRBV6-5 and TRBJ2-1, with 9 bases aligning to TRBD1. This CDR3 has 15 amino acids. V was clipped by 5 bases and J by 7 bases; unmatched bases: 9. In germline, CDR1 is MNHEY, CDR2 SVGAGI. The CDR3 loop reads CASSPGTGNQNEQFF. The CDR3 DNA reads TGTGCCAGCAGTCCCGGGACAGGGAACCAGAATGAGCAGTTCTTC.

The chain has TRBV4-1 and TRBJ1-4; D might be TRBD1 (5 bases). The CDR3 has 14 residues. V lost 3 bases and J 8 bases, leaving 13 bases between the germline ends. Looked up from germline, CDR1 is MGHRA and CDR2 is YSYEKL. The CDR3 DNA reads as TGCGCCAGCAGCCAGCTCCCCGGGGGGGAAAAACTGTTTTTT. The encoded protein is CASSQLPGGEKLFF.

J is TRBJ2-3 and V is TRBV2, with D possibly matching TRBD2 (6 bases). Germline V CDR1 and CDR2: SNHLY, FYNNEI. Trimming shortened V by 4 bases and J by 0 bases, and 17 bases separated the two germline ends. This CDR3 region has 17 residues. CDR3 amino acids: CASSAFVGGSSTDTQYF. DNA for the CDR3: TGTGCCAGCAGTGCTTTCGTCGGGGGAAGTAGCACAGATACGCAGTATTTT.